Listed below are T cell receptor beta chains from one sample, sequenced in a study of T cells after yellow fever vaccination. TCRdb ran MiXCR on the 5' RACE reads and lists one entry per CDR3 protein. The sample includes 150,000 to 200,000 distinct CDR3 sequences, around 9% of them seen just once. Sequencing used CD8+ T cells sorted from PBMCs, obtained 45 days after the yellow fever booster vaccination. The receptors stem from a man aged 18 to 35 who received the YFV17D yellow fever vaccine. Each CDR3 is given with its conserved first and last residue. D genes are given only for firm matches. Size values are once, few and many counts, or a class for expanded clones, and some rows have none.

CDR3 protein	CDR3 DNA	D gene	V gene	J gene	clone size
CASSLRGSSTEAFF	TGTGCCAGCAGCTTACGGGGGTCTAGCACTGAAGCTTTCTTT	-	TRBV7-9	TRBJ1-1	-
CASSLRGRRTDTQYF	TGTGCCAGCAGCCTTCGGGGCCGAAGGACAGATACGCAGTATTTT	-	TRBV7-9	TRBJ2-3	few
CASSYLTGDSGANVLTF	TGTGCCAGCAGTTACTTGACAGGGGACTCTGGGGCCAACGTCCTGACTTTC	TRBD1	TRBV6-5	TRBJ2-6	many
CATTDREEDTGELFF	TGTGCCACCACGGACAGGGAGGAGGACACCGGGGAGCTGTTTTTT	TRBD1	TRBV19	TRBJ2-2	-
CASSQESYYGYTF	TGCGCCAGCAGCCAAGAGAGTTACTATGGCTACACCTTC	-	TRBV4-3	TRBJ1-2	-
CASSYSGSEQYF	TGCGCCAGCAGCTATTCAGGGTCCGAGCAGTACTTC	-	TRBV5-1	TRBJ2-7	once
CASSYNSRQPQHF	TGTGCCAGCAGTTACAACAGCCGTCAGCCCCAGCATTTT	-	TRBV6-5	TRBJ1-5	few
CASSLDSNEQFF	TGTGCCAGCAGCTTAGACTCCAATGAGCAGTTCTTC	-	TRBV11-2	TRBJ2-1	-
CASSSLTTEHNEQFF	TGTGCCAGCAGCTCCTTAACAACCGAGCACAATGAGCAGTTCTTC	-	TRBV5-8	TRBJ2-1	-
CASRVSGELFF	TGTGCCAGTAGAGTTTCCGGGGAGCTGTTTTTT	-	TRBV6-5	TRBJ2-2	few